Each of the 16 T cell receptor beta chains below was sequenced from the same sample in a study of blood T cell repertoires in COVID-19. Using immunoSEQ multiplex PCR, the repertoire was profiled, and TCRdb retains in-frame clones only, with some absent. The data contain roughly 140,000 clones, approximately 84% of them singletons. Source material: peripheral blood. Receptors originate from a man aged 70-80 years with acute or convalescent COVID-19.

The chain employs TRBV7-2 and TRBJ2-3; 9 nucleotides align to TRBD2. CDR3 length equals 18 residues. CDR1 SGHTA and CDR2 FQGNSA come from the germline V gene. J gave up 0 bases and V 0 bases, and 7 bases lay outside the gene matches. The CDR3 DNA is TGTGCCAGCAGCTTAGCCCCATGGCGGGGGGGTAGCACAGATACGCAGTATTTT. Translating it yields CASSLAPWRGGSTDTQYF.

This sequence joins TRBV5-4 and TRBJ1-4, with TRBD1 identical over 8 bases. The CDR3 runs to 16 residues. Germline CDR1 is SGHNT and CDR2 is YYREEE (reference sequence). J lost 3 bases, V lost 3 bases, and 7 bases had no gene match. CDR3 in amino acids: CASSSDRDSSNEKLFF. The DNA for the CDR3 is TGTGCCAGCAGCTCGGACAGGGACAGCTCTAATGAAAAACTGTTTTTT. Based on the CDR3 plus reference TRBV5-4 and TRBJ1-4, the full variable domain is ETGVTQSPTHLIKTRGQQVTLRCSSQSGHNTVSWYQQALGQGPQFIFQYYREEENGRGNFPPRFSGLQFPNYSSELNVNALELDDSALYLCASSSDRDSSNEKLFFGSGTQLSVL.

CDR3 sequence (DNA): TGTGCCAGCAGCTATCCCCTAGACAGGGAGAATGGCTACACCTTC. It yields the protein CASSYPLDRENGYTF. The chain couples TRBV3-1 (or the pseudogene TRBV3-2) to TRBJ1-2, with 7 bases lining up with TRBD1. The J segment lost 6 bases and the V segment lost 5 bases, leaving 12 bases of the junction unmatched. This CDR3 has 15 amino acids. CDR1 and CDR2 from the germline V gene are LGHDT and YNNKEL (reference sequence).

Only one count was recorded for this clone. This chain joins TRBV15 and TRBJ2-5; 11 positions match TRBD2. The V and J ends lost 3 bases and 5 bases, in that order; junction bases with no gene match: 5. The CDR3 totals 15 residues. Germline CDR1 reads LNHNV; CDR2 reads YYDKDF (reference sequence). The chain's CDR3 is CATSRALAGGETQYF. CDR3 DNA sequence: TGTGCCACCAGCAGGGCCCTAGCGGGGGGTGAGACCCAGTACTTC. Full variable domain (missing parts from reference TRBV15 and TRBJ2-5): DAMVIQNPRYQVTQFGKPVTLSCSQTLNHNVMYWYQQKSSQAPKLLFHYYDKDFNNEADTPDNFQSRRPNTSFCFLDIRSPGLGDTAMYLCATSRALAGGETQYFGPGTRLLVL.

This clone was counted a single time. The genes are TRBV3-1 (or the pseudogene TRBV3-2) and TRBJ2-5; 8 nucleotides agree with TRBD2. The CDR3 spans 14 residues. From germline, CDR1 is LGHDT and CDR2 YNNKEL (reference sequence). J was trimmed by 5 bases and V by 3 bases; bases with no gene match: 5. The CDR3 protein is CASSQSGGQETQYF. The DNA of the CDR3 is TGTGCCAGCAGCCAGTCGGGGGGGCAGGAGACCCAGTACTTC.

V is TRBV4-1 and J is TRBJ1-6; TRBD1 matches at 8 bases. The germline gives CDR1 MGHRA, CDR2 YSYEKL. V lost 0 bases to trimming and J lost 11 bases; unmatched junction nucleotides: 12. The CDR3 loop spans 17 amino acids. The CDR3 DNA follows: TGCGCCAGCAGCCAAGAATGGCAGGGGGCCTCTGATCCACCCCTCCACTTT. Translation gives CASSQEWQGASDPPLHF.

The CDR3 here is CAWSSGQGAGPTQYF. The CDR3 DNA is TGTGCCTGGAGTTCTGGACAGGGGGCAGGACCTACGCAGTATTTT. V is TRBV30 and J is TRBJ2-3; 11 bases agree with TRBD1. Germline-derived CDR1 and CDR2 are GTSNPN and SVGIG (reference sequence). V lost 2 bases, J lost 8 bases, and 9 bases stayed unmatched. This CDR3 is 15 amino acids long.

The J gene is TRBJ1-6, the V gene TRBV2; the D gene is possibly TRBD1 (5 bases). CDR3 length: 14 residues. The V gene's germline CDR1 is SNHLY and CDR2 FYNNEI. Trimming took off 6 bases at V and 7 bases at J, with 13 bases between the two ends. The CDR3 sequence is CASRRAGGNSPLHF. The CDR3 DNA is TGTGCCAGCAGGAGAGCGGGGGGGAATTCACCCCTCCACTTT.

The chain carries TRBV12-3 or TRBV12-4 and TRBJ2-1; D not resolved. Trimming took 0 bases from V and 7 from J, leaving 4 bases between them. This CDR3 has 12 amino acids. The CDR3 region has the DNA TGTGCCAGCAGTTTAGCCGTGAATGAGCAGTTCTTC. Encoded protein: CASSLAVNEQFF.

The J gene is TRBJ1-2, the V gene TRBV5-4, with TRBD1 matching over 7 bases. The CDR3 covers 14 residues. The germline V gene encodes CDR1 SGHNT and CDR2 YYREEE (reference sequence). V gave up 5 bases and J gave up 3 bases; unmatched junction bases: 7. DNA for the CDR3: TGTGCCAGCAGGCCCGGGACAGCCGACTATGGCTACACCTTC. Protein product: CASRPGTADYGYTF.

The chain combines TRBV5-1 with TRBJ1-1; 9 bases match TRBD1. The germline V gene has CDR1 SGHRS and CDR2 YFSETQ. Trimming took 4 bases from V and 5 from J; bases not matched to a gene: 9. The CDR3 is 15 residues long. The CDR3 spells CASSEPGQGRTEAFF. CDR3 coding DNA: TGCGCCAGCAGCGAACCGGGACAGGGTAGGACTGAAGCTTTCTTT.

The V and J genes are TRBV4-1 and TRBJ1-4, with 9 bases fitting TRBD1. CDR1 and CDR2 (germline): MGHRA, YSYEKL. CDR3 size: 17 residues. V lost 4 bases, J lost 4 bases, and 10 bases stayed unmatched. CDR3 loop: CASSLGQGNIINEKLFF. The CDR3 region has the DNA TGCGCCAGCAGCCTAGGACAGGGGAATATCATTAATGAAAAACTGTTTTTT.

J is TRBJ1-2 and V is TRBV9, with 8 nucleotides matching TRBD1. V gave up 4 bases and J gave up 0 bases; unmatched junction bases: 5. The CDR3 contains 15 residues. Germline lookup yields CDR1 SGDLS and CDR2 YYNGEE. The CDR3 DNA is TGTGCCAGCAGCCGGGACAGGCCCTCTAACTATGGCTACACCTTC. Amino acids: CASSRDRPSNYGYTF.

CDR3 nucleotide sequence: TGTGCCAGCCAACGGGGGGGGGAGCTGTTTTTT. This gives the protein CASQRGGELFF. The J gene is TRBJ2-2, the V gene TRBV6-5, with D tentatively TRBD2 (6 bases). CDR1 MNHEY and CDR2 SVGAGI come from the germline V gene. CDR3 length equals 11 residues. Trimming removed 8 bases from V and 8 bases from J, with 9 bases in between.

This chain uses TRBV28 with TRBJ1-2; TRBD1 matches 10 bases. V shed 4 bases and J 1 base; nucleotides not matched to a gene: 12. Germline CDR1 is MDHEN and CDR2 is SYDVKM. The CDR3 length is 18 residues. CDR3 protein: CASSSNPLDRGRNYGYTF. The CDR3 DNA sequence: TGTGCCAGCAGTTCCAACCCACTTGACAGGGGGCGTAACTATGGCTACACCTTC.

The chain is built from TRBV18 and TRBJ2-2; D is unclear. From germline, CDR1 is KGHSH and CDR2 LQKENI. V shed 6 bases and J shed 3 bases, with 5 bases lying between them. CDR3 length equals 12 residues. The CDR3 is CASSLDTGELFF. The CDR3 nucleotides are TGTGCCAGCTCTCTAGACACCGGGGAGCTGTTTTTT.